These T cell receptor beta chains were read from a single sample in a study of Ad26.COV2.S vaccination and SARS-CoV-2 variants. Only in-frame clones appear in the TCRdb table, and some are missing; sequencing was by immunoSEQ multiplex PCR. This table has about 440,000 clones, roughly 87% appearing once. The specimen was peripheral blood, collected in a trial of Ad26.COV2.S vaccine versus placebo. The receptors originated from a person aged 18 to 59 who received the Ad26.COV2.S COVID-19 vaccine or a placebo. Both conserved end residues are part of each CDR3. D genes are given only for firm matches. Size values are once, few and many counts, or a class for expanded clones, and some rows have none.

DNA,CDR3,D,size,J,V
TGCGCCAGCAGCTTGATGTCTAAGTCCTACGAGCAGTACTTC,CASSLMSKSYEQYF,NA,NA,TRBJ2-7,TRBV5-1
TGTGCCAGCAGCCCTAAACCCCCTCCCCGCCACATTCAGTACTTC,CASSPKPPPRHIQYF,NA,NA,TRBJ2-4,TRBV27
TGTGCCACCAGGAATACAGGGGGCAACGAGCAGTACTTC,CATRNTGGNEQYF,TRBD1,NA,TRBJ2-7,TRBV15
TGTGCCAGCAGTTGGAGAGGCACAGATACGCAGTATTTT,CASSWRGTDTQYF,NA,NA,TRBJ2-3,TRBV6-2/TRBV6-3
TGTGCCAGCAGCTTTAGGGGGACGAGTATAGCAGATACGCAGTATTTT,CASSFRGTSIADTQYF,NA,NA,TRBJ2-3,TRBV5-8
TGTGCCAGCAGCTTAACGAACACCGGGGAGCTGTTTTTT,CASSLTNTGELFF,NA,once,TRBJ2-2,TRBV2
TGTGCCAGCACCCAAGGGGGAGCCTACGAGCAGTACTTC,CASTQGGAYEQYF,NA,few,TRBJ2-7,TRBV7-9
TGTGCCAGCAGCGTAGGACAGGGCCGGAACTATGGCTACACCTTC,CASSVGQGRNYGYTF,TRBD1,NA,TRBJ1-2,TRBV9
TGCGCCAGCAGCTGGGTCTCTGGAAACACCATATATTTT,CASSWVSGNTIYF,NA,NA,TRBJ1-3,TRBV5-1
TGCGCCAGCAGCTTGGGAACCAACGTCCTGACTTTC,CASSLGTNVLTF,NA,NA,TRBJ2-6,TRBV5-1
TGTGCCACCAGCAGACTTAGCGGGATAGGGTACAATGAGCAGTTCTTC,CATSRLSGIGYNEQFF,TRBD2,NA,TRBJ2-1,TRBV15
TGTGCCAGCAGCCAAGATGGGGTCACTGAAGCTTTCTTT,CASSQDGVTEAFF,NA,NA,TRBJ1-1,TRBV3-1/TRBV3-2
TGTGCCAGCAGACCCGCTAGCGGGAGTAAAAATGAGCAGTTCTTC,CASRPASGSKNEQFF,TRBD2,NA,TRBJ2-1,TRBV3-1/TRBV3-2
TGTGCCTGGAGCCCGGGACAGGGGAATCAGCCCCAGCATTTT,CAWSPGQGNQPQHF,TRBD1,NA,TRBJ1-5,TRBV30
TGTGCCAGCAGTTTAGCCCCGGACCCCGGCTACGAGCAGTACTTC,CASSLAPDPGYEQYF,NA,NA,TRBJ2-7,TRBV27
TGTGCCAGCAGTTTAGTAAGACAGGGTGTCCACAATGAGCAGTTCTTC,CASSLVRQGVHNEQFF,TRBD1,NA,TRBJ2-1,TRBV27
TGTGCCAGCAGTTCCCGGGAGGGACCCTACAATGAGCAGTTCTTC,CASSSREGPYNEQFF,TRBD2,NA,TRBJ2-1,TRBV7-2
TGTGCCAGCAGTTTGGGCGGGGGCACTGAAGCTTTCTTT,CASSLGGGTEAFF,NA,NA,TRBJ1-1,TRBV12-3/TRBV12-4
TGTGCCAGCAGCTTAGCCCTCAGGTCCCCGGGGGGCTACACCTTC,CASSLALRSPGGYTF,NA,NA,TRBJ1-2,TRBV11-2
TGTGCCAGCAGCACACAGGGTTCTCAGCCCCAGCATTTT,CASSTQGSQPQHF,NA,NA,TRBJ1-5,TRBV9
TGTGCCAGCAGCTTCGGACAGGGATACGAGCAGTACTTC,CASSFGQGYEQYF,TRBD1,once,TRBJ2-7,TRBV7-8
TGTGCCAGCTCCCTCTATGGCGGGAGTGGGGAGACCCAGTACTTC,CASSLYGGSGETQYF,TRBD2,NA,TRBJ2-5,TRBV3-1/TRBV3-2
TGTGCCAGCAGTTCGTTCGACAATGGCCCGCTGAGGGGCTACACCTTC,CASSSFDNGPLRGYTF,NA,few,TRBJ1-2,TRBV6-5
TGTGCCAGCAGCTTAGCTAGCAGAGATACGCAGTATTTT,CASSLASRDTQYF,NA,NA,TRBJ2-3,TRBV7-2
TGTGCCAGCAGCCAACTAGCGGCTTCCTACAATGAGCAGTTCTTC,CASSQLAASYNEQFF,TRBD2,NA,TRBJ2-1,TRBV7-3
TGTGCCAGGCTAAGGGACCGCTCCTACGAGCAGTACTTC,CARLRDRSYEQYF,NA,once,TRBJ2-7,TRBV9
TGTGCCAGCAGCCAAGATTTGAGTGGCTACGAGCAGTACTTC,CASSQDLSGYEQYF,NA,NA,TRBJ2-7,TRBV4-2
TGTGCCAGCAGTTCAGGGGGAGAAAAACTGTTTTTT,CASSSGGEKLFF,TRBD1,NA,TRBJ1-4,TRBV25-1
TGTGCCAGCAGCGAATCGACAGTTAACTATGGCTACACCTTC,CASSESTVNYGYTF,NA,NA,TRBJ1-2,TRBV7-2
TGTGCCAGCAGACCCCATGGGTCCTACGAGCAGTACTTC,CASRPHGSYEQYF,NA,few,TRBJ2-7,TRBV28
TGTGCCAGCAGCGCCAGACAGGGAGAATCTGAAGCTTTCTTT,CASSARQGESEAFF,TRBD1,NA,TRBJ1-1,TRBV7-2
TGTGCCAGCAGCTTGGCCCTGGCTGATACGCAGTATTTT,CASSLALADTQYF,NA,NA,TRBJ2-3,TRBV7-2
TGTGCCAGCAGTTTAGACCAGGGTTCCTACGAGCAGTACTTC,CASSLDQGSYEQYF,NA,NA,TRBJ2-7,TRBV28
TGTGCCTGGAGTGTAGGCGGTGGGAACACTGAAGCTTTCTTT,CAWSVGGGNTEAFF,NA,NA,TRBJ1-1,TRBV30
TGTGCCAGTAGTAACCCGGGACATCCCTCGAACACTGAAGCTTTCTTT,CASSNPGHPSNTEAFF,NA,NA,TRBJ1-1,TRBV19
TGTGCCAGCAGCCGGGGAGGGGGGAACGGCGGCTACACCTTC,CASSRGGGNGGYTF,NA,NA,TRBJ1-2,TRBV11-2
TGCGCCAGCAGCTTGGGAATGACGGCCCCCGGGGAGCTGTTTTTT,CASSLGMTAPGELFF,NA,once,TRBJ2-2,TRBV5-1
TGTGCCAGCAGCTTATCGGACAGGGGGCACTCCACCGGGGAGCTGTTTTTT,CASSLSDRGHSTGELFF,TRBD1,NA,TRBJ2-2,TRBV7-7
TGCGCCAGCAGTCACTCGGGCCTGCCGAAAAACCGCTATGGCTACACCTTC,CASSHSGLPKNRYGYTF,NA,NA,TRBJ1-2,TRBV23-1
TGTGCCAGCAGCCCACTGAACGGCCGGGGCCAAGAGACCCAGTACTTC,CASSPLNGRGQETQYF,NA,NA,TRBJ2-5,TRBV9
TGTGCCTGGAGAGGACTCCCCCCTGGATGGGGCTACACCTTC,CAWRGLPPGWGYTF,NA,once,TRBJ1-2,TRBV30
TGTGCCAGCGCGACAGGAGGACAGCCCCAGCATTTT,CASATGGQPQHF,NA,NA,TRBJ1-5,TRBV25-1
TGTGCCAGCAGCTTAGCGGGGTTGGGCGGGCCCCAGCATTTT,CASSLAGLGGPQHF,NA,NA,TRBJ1-5,TRBV7-9
TGCGCCAGCAGCCAAGAGTTCTGGGCCGTAGGCTCTGGAAACACCATATATTTT,CASSQEFWAVGSGNTIYF,NA,NA,TRBJ1-3,TRBV4-3
TGCGCCAGCAGCCAAGTCTGGCCCGGCGGAGGGATAGACAATGAGCAGTTCTTC,CASSQVWPGGGIDNEQFF,NA,NA,TRBJ2-1,TRBV4-3
TGCGCCAGCAGCGTATCATCCTACGAGCAGTACTTC,CASSVSSYEQYF,NA,NA,TRBJ2-7,TRBV5-1
TGTGCCAGCACGCACGCGGATCGCAAATCTGGAAACACCATATATTTT,CASTHADRKSGNTIYF,NA,NA,TRBJ1-3,TRBV7-9
TGTGCCAGTAGTGGCGCGTATGGCTACACCTTC,CASSGAYGYTF,NA,NA,TRBJ1-2,TRBV19
TGTGCCAGTAGTATAGGGGCGAGGCTTAGCACAGATACGCAGTATTTT,CASSIGARLSTDTQYF,NA,NA,TRBJ2-3,TRBV19
TGTGCCAGCAGTGTAGCGGGAGGGACGGGGGCCAACGTCCTGACTTTC,CASSVAGGTGANVLTF,TRBD2,once,TRBJ2-6,TRBV28
TGTGCCAGCAGCGACACCGGGACTCAGAACACCGGGGAGCTGTTTTTT,CASSDTGTQNTGELFF,NA,NA,TRBJ2-2,TRBV7-9
TGTGCCAGCAGCCCTGGCCCGGGACAGGGGTGGGAGCAGTACTTC,CASSPGPGQGWEQYF,TRBD1,NA,TRBJ2-7,TRBV5-6
TGTGCCAGTAGTATCCGCGGAGGTGAAGCTTTCTTT,CASSIRGGEAFF,NA,NA,TRBJ1-1,TRBV19
TGTGCCAGTAGTATCGCAGTTAACACCGGGGAGCTGTTTTTT,CASSIAVNTGELFF,NA,NA,TRBJ2-2,TRBV19
TGTGCCAGCAGTTTATTGGGACAGGGGGACACCGGGGAGCTGTTTTTT,CASSLLGQGDTGELFF,TRBD1,NA,TRBJ2-2,TRBV28